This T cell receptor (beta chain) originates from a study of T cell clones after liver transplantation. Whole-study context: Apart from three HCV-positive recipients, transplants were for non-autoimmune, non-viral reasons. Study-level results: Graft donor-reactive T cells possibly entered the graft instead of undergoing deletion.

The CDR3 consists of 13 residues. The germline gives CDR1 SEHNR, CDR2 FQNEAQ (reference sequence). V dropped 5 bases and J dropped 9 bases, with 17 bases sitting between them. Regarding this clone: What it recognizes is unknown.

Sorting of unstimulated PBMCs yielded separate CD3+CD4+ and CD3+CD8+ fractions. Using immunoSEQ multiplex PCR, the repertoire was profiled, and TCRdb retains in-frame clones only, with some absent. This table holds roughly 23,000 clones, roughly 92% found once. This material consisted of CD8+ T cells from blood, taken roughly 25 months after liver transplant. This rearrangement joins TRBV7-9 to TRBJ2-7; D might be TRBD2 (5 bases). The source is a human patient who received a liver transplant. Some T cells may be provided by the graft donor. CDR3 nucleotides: TGTGCCAGCAGCCAACCCCGGGATTCGGGGCAGTACTTC. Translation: CASSQPRDSGQYF. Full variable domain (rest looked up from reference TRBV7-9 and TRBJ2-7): DTGVSQNPRHKITKRGQNVTFRCDPISEHNRLYWYRQTLGQGPEFLTYFQNEAQLEKSRLLSDRFSAERPKGSFSTLEIQRTEQGDSAMYLCASSQPRDSGQYFGPGTRLTVT.